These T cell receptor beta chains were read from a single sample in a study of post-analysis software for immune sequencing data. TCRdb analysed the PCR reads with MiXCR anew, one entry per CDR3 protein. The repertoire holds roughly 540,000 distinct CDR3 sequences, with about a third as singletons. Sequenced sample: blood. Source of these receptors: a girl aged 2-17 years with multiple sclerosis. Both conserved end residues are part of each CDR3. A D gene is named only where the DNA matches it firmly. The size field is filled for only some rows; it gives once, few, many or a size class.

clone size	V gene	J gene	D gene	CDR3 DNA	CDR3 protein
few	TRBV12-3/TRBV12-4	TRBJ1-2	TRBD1	TGTGCCAGCAGGGCGGAAGGGGGCGCCTATGGCTACACCTTC	CASRAEGGAYGYTF
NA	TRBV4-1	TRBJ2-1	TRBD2	TGCGCCAGCAGCCCTAGCGGGGGGACATACAATGAGCAGTTCTTC	CASSPSGGTYNEQFF
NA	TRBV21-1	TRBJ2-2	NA	TGTGCCAGCAGCATCAAAAAACAGGGCGCCGGGGAGCTGTTTTTT	CASSIKKQGAGELFF
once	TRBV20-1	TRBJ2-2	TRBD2	TGCAGCGCTAGAGACCCGACTAGCTTGAACACCGGGGAGCTGTTTTTT	CSARDPTSLNTGELFF
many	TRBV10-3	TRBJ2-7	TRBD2	TGTGCCATCAGTTTAGGGGACTACTACGAGCAGTACTTC	CAISLGDYYEQYF
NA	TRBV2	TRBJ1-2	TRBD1	TGTGCCAACCAGGGACAGGACTATGGCTACACCTTC	CANQGQDYGYTF
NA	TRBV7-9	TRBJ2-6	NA	TGTGCCAGCAGCTTAGCGTTGGACTCTGGGGCCAACGTCCTGACTTTC	CASSLALDSGANVLTF
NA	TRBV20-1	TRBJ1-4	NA	TGCAGTGCTAGAGTCGACGGCCGGGAAAAACTGTTTTTT	CSARVDGREKLFF
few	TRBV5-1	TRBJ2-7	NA	TGCGCCAGCAGCTTGGAGGTCTTCTACGAGCAGTACTTC	CASSLEVFYEQYF
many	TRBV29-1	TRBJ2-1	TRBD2	TGCAGCGTTCTACTAGCGGGTCTAGCGTTCTTC	CSVLLAGLAFF
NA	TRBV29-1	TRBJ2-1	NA	TGCAGCGTTGATGACAGAACCTACAATGAGCAGTTCTTC	CSVDDRTYNEQFF
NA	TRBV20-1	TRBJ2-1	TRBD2	TGCAGTGCTAGAGATACTCGACTAGCGGGAAATGAGCAGTTCTTC	CSARDTRLAGNEQFF
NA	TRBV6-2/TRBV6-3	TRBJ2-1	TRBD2	TGTGCCAGCAGTTACTCTGTGCGGGGGGGCTACAATGAGCAGTTCTTC	CASSYSVRGGYNEQFF
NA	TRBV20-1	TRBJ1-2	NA	TGCAGTGCTAGGAGACAGATCTATGGCTACACCTTC	CSARRQIYGYTF
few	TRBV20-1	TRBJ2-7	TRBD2	TGCAGTGCAGGGGTCGTAGCGGGGGGGCTTTACGAGCAGTACTTC	CSAGVVAGGLYEQYF
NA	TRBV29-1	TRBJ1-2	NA	TGCAGTATTGGTGGGGGTCGGAACTATGGCTACACCTTC	CSIGGGRNYGYTF
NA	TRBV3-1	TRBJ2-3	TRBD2	TGTGCCAGCAGCCAAGACCTTCCGGGACTAGCGGGGGGAAGAGATACGCAGTATTTT	CASSQDLPGLAGGRDTQYF
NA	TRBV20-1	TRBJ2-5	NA	TGCAGTGCTACACAGGGACGGGAGACCCAGTACTTC	CSATQGRETQYF
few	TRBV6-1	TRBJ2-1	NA	TGTGCCAGCAGTGAAGTACTCGGAGCTAACAATGAGCAGTTCTTC	CASSEVLGANNEQFF
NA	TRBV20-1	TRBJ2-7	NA	TGCAGTGCACACGGGGCCTCCTACGAGCAGTACTTC	CSAHGASYEQYF
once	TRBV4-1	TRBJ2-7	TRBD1	TGCGCCAGCAGCCAAGTGGGGACAGGCTCCGAGCAGTACTTC	CASSQVGTGSEQYF
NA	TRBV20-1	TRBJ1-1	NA	TGCAGTGCTTGTTTCGGGGTAGGGACTGAAGCTTTCTTT	CSACFGVGTEAFF
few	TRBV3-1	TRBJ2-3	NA	TGTGCCAGCAGCCAAAAAGGCCCAGATACGCAGTATTTT	CASSQKGPDTQYF
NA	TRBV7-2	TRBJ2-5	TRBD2	TGTGCCAGCAGCCTCGGGCCCTCTAGCGGGGGAGAGACCCAGTACTTC	CASSLGPSSGGETQYF
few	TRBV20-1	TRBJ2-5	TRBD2	TGCAGTGCCCCTCGGCCTAGCGGGGGGAAAGAGACCCAGTACTTC	CSAPRPSGGKETQYF
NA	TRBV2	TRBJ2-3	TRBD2	TGTGCCAGCAGTCCCGACGCGGGGGGGTATTTT	CASSPDAGGYF
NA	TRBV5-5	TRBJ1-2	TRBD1	TGTGCCAGCACCAGATGGGACAGGGGTAACTATGGCTACACCTTC	CASTRWDRGNYGYTF
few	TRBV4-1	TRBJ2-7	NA	TGCGCCAGCAGCCGAACCGGGCCCTCTAACGAGCAGTACTTC	CASSRTGPSNEQYF
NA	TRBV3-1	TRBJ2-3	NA	TGTGCCAGCAGCCCATCGCACTACACAGATACGCAGTATTTT	CASSPSHYTDTQYF
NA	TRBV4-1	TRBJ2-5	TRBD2	TGCGCCAGCAGCCAAGGGGGACTAGCGGGCCTGGTTGAAGAGACCCAGTACTTC	CASSQGGLAGLVEETQYF
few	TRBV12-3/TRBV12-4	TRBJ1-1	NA	TGTGCCAGCAGTTTTGGCCAGAACACTGAAGCTTTCTTT	CASSFGQNTEAFF
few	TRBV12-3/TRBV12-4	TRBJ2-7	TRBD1	TGTGCCAGCAGGTTAACAGGGGGCCCAGACGAGCAGTACTTC	CASRLTGGPDEQYF
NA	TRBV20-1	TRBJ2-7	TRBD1	TGCAGTGCTGAACCGGACAGGGGCTCCTACAATGAGCAGTACTTC	CSAEPDRGSYNEQYF
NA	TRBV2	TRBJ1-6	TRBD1	TGTGCCAGCAACCCGTGGCAGGGGGCGACTTCCGGCTATCCACCCCTCCACTTT	CASNPWQGATSGYPPLHF
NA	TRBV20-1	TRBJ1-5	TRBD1	TGCAGTGCTAGAGAGGTAGGCGGACAGGGGAGCAATCAGCCCCAGCATTTT	CSAREVGGQGSNQPQHF
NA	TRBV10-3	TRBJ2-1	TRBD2	TGTGCCATCAGTGAGGGGGCTAGCGGGGGGCCGGTCTACAATCAGCAGTTCTTC	CAISEGASGGPVYNQQFF
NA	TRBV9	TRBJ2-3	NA	TGTGCCAGCAGCGCGGACCCTTCCGAGGGAACAGATACGCAGTATTTT	CASSADPSEGTDTQYF
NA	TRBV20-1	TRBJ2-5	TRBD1	TGCAGTGTTTCGCCGGGACAGGGGCTTCAAGAGACCCAGTACTTC	CSVSPGQGLQETQYF
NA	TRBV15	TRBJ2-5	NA	TGTGCCACCAGCAGAGGAGGACTAGGGGGCAGGGAGACCCAGTACTTC	CATSRGGLGGRETQYF
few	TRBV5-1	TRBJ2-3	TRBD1	TGCGCCAGCAGCGCCCGGGACAGGGGGCGCGGCACAGATACGCAGTATTTT	CASSARDRGRGTDTQYF
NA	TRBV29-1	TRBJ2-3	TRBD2	TGCAGCGTTGAAGGCGGGGGGGGCCCAGATACGCAGTATTTT	CSVEGGGGPDTQYF
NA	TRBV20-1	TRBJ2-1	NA	TGCAGTGCTAGAAGCGGTTCCAGCTCCTACAATGAGCAGTTCTTC	CSARSGSSSYNEQFF
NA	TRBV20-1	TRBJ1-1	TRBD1	TGCAGTGCTAGCCCTCCCGGACAGGGTCTAACTGAAGCTTTCTTT	CSASPPGQGLTEAFF
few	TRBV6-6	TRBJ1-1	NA	TGTGCCAGCAGTTACAGCCTTGAAGCTTTCTTT	CASSYSLEAFF
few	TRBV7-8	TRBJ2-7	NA	TGTGCCAGCAGCTTGGGCAACTCCTACAATGAGCAGTACTTC	CASSLGNSYNEQYF
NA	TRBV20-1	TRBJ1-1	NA	TGCAGTGTAAGGCCGGGGGGGGAGAACACTGAAGCTTTCTTT	CSVRPGGENTEAFF
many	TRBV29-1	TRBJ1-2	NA	TGCAGCGTTGGAACCGGCGTTGGCTACACCTTC	CSVGTGVGYTF
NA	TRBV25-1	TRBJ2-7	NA	TGTGCCAGCAGTGAAAACAACCCCGGTTACGAGCAGTACTTC	CASSENNPGYEQYF
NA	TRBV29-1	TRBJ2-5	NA	TGCAGCGTTGAAGATTTACCAGGTCGTTCGAGAGAGACCCGGTACTTC	CSVEDLPGRSRETRYF
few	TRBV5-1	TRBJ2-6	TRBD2	TGCGCCAGCAGCTTGGGTCTTTCGGGGGGGCTTGGGGCCAACGTCCTGACTTTC	CASSLGLSGGLGANVLTF
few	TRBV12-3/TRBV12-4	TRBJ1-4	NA	TGTGCCAGCAGTTGGCGGAACGGAGCGAGTGAAAAACTGTTTTTT	CASSWRNGASEKLFF
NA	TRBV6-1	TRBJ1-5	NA	TGTGCCAGCAGTGACCTCTCGTTAGGCCGAAATCAGCCTCAGCATTTT	CASSDLSLGRNQPQHF
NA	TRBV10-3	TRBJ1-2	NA	TGTGCCATCAGTAAATGGGACCGTGAGAATACTAACTATGGCTGCACCTTC	CAISKWDRENTNYGCTF
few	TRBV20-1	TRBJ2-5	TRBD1	TGCAGTGCTTACAAACAGGGGATACAAGAGACCCAGTACTTC	CSAYKQGIQETQYF